This entry lists 21 T cell receptor beta chains sequenced from one sample in a study of T cell changes during pregnancy in multiple sclerosis (dated by TCRdb to between 2018 and 2020). The library came from the immunoSEQ multiplex PCR assay. The table was pulled from immuneACCESS by TCRdb, which kept in-frame rearrangements only. Such tables lose some clones; where checked, under half of the loss comes from unresolved V genes, and the rest has no known cause. This sample is represented by over 20,000 clones; roughly 87% of them were singletons. Clones ranked in the top ten supply roughly 8% of the sample. The sample in question was CD8+ T cells from peripheral blood mononuclear cells, obtained after pregnancy. These receptors all come from a female donor with multiple sclerosis, enrolled in a pregnancy study.

The chain recombines TRBV19 with TRBJ1-1; tentatively, D is TRBD1 (5 bases). This CDR3 has 13 amino acids. Trimming removed 1 base at V and 6 bases at J, with 9 bases between. The germline V gene encodes CDR1 LNHDA and CDR2 SQIVND (reference sequence). DNA for the CDR3: TGTGCCAGTAGTATAGCGCAGGGCGCTGAAGCTTTCTTT. It specifies CASSIAQGAEAFF.

The rearrangement links TRBV7-4 to TRBJ2-1; the D gene is possibly TRBD1 (6 bases). This CDR3 contains 14 residues. The germline V gene has CDR1 SGHVT and CDR2 SQSDAQ. Trimming removed 4 bases at V and 0 bases at J, with 7 bases between. The CDR3 spells CASSWDNSYNEQFF. CDR3 in DNA: TGTGCCAGCAGCTGGGACAACTCCTACAATGAGCAGTTCTTC.

This clone was seen once. The V and J genes are TRBV5-1 and TRBJ1-1, with D possibly TRBD1 on 6 matching bases. This CDR3 region has 13 residues. V shed 4 bases and J shed 4 bases, with 11 bases lying between them. Per germline, CDR1 SGHRS and CDR2 YFSETQ. The chain's CDR3 is CASSSNRVTEAFF. CDR3 DNA: TGCGCCAGCAGCAGTAACAGGGTCACTGAAGCTTTCTTT.

CDR3 residues: CASSEAGDSPLHF. CDR3 bases: TGCGCCAGCAGTGAGGCGGGGGATTCACCCCTCCACTTT. This chain connects TRBV10-1 to TRBJ1-6; possible D gene TRBD1, 5 bases. The germline V and J ends were trimmed by 2 bases and 8 bases, with 7 bases remaining between them. The CDR3 runs 13 residues. In germline, CDR1 is WNHNN, CDR2 SYGVQD (reference sequence).

This rearrangement joins TRBV19 to TRBJ2-1; 10 positions agree with TRBD1. CDR3 length: 12 amino acids. J was trimmed by 14 bases and V by 3 bases; bases with no gene match: 4. The germline gives CDR1 LNHDA, CDR2 SQIVND (reference sequence). CDR3 nucleotides: TGTGCCAGTAGTATTAAGGGGACAGGGGAGTTCTTC. This translates into CASSIKGTGEFF.

The rearrangement links TRBV19 to TRBJ1-5; the D gene is possibly TRBD1 (5 bases). Trimming removed 3 bases from V and 4 bases from J, with 10 bases in between. This CDR3 spans 14 amino acids. The germline V gene encodes CDR1 LNHDA and CDR2 SQIVND (reference sequence). CDR3 residues: CASSIRDYNQPQHF. CDR3 bases: TGTGCCAGTAGTATCAGGGATTATAATCAGCCCCAGCATTTT.

This clone occurred once. The genes are TRBV28 and TRBJ1-4; no clear D gene. This CDR3 contains 14 residues. The germline gives CDR1 MDHEN, CDR2 SYDVKM. V gave up 5 bases and J gave up 2 bases, with 9 bases separating them. This chain's CDR3 is CASSPHGTNEKLFF. The CDR3 DNA sequence: TGTGCCAGCAGTCCTCATGGCACTAATGAAAAACTGTTTTTT. Together with reference TRBV28 and TRBJ1-4, the CDR3 gives the full variable domain: DVKVTQSSRYLVKRTGEKVFLECVQDMDHENMFWYRQDPGLGLRLIYFSYDVKMKEKGDIPEGYSVSREKKERFSLILESASTNQTSMYLCASSPHGTNEKLFFGSGTQLSVL.

The chain links TRBV27 to TRBJ1-1; maybe TRBD1 (5 bases). Germline CDR1 is MNHEY and CDR2 is SMNVEV (reference sequence). The CDR3 runs 15 residues. V was shortened by 7 bases and J by 1 base, with 16 bases between the two germline ends. The CDR3 bases are TGTGCCAGCAATCCCGGGGGGATTCGGAACACTGAAGCTTTCTTT. As protein: CASNPGGIRNTEAFF.

The chain recombines TRBV5-1 with TRBJ2-7, with 14 bases that match TRBD2. The CDR3 totals 15 residues. Unmatched junction bases numbered 6, after V lost 4 bases and J lost 6 bases. CDR1 and CDR2 (germline): SGHRS, YFSETQ. The CDR3 is CASSPGLAGVIEQYF. CDR3 bases: TGCGCCAGCAGCCCGGGACTAGCGGGAGTAATCGAGCAGTACTTC.

The CDR3 reads CASSLGLAGLDEQFF. The DNA of the CDR3 is TGTGCCAGCAGCTTAGGCCTAGCGGGATTAGATGAGCAGTTCTTC. The chain links TRBV7-2 to TRBJ2-1, with 9 bases matching TRBD2. CDR1 is SGHTA, CDR2 FQGNSA, per germline. There are 15 residues in the CDR3. V was clipped by 1 base and J by 8 bases; unmatched bases: 6.

V usage is TRBV10-3 and J usage is TRBJ2-3; 9 bases are shared with TRBD2. The CDR3 consists of 16 residues. CDR1 is ENHRY and CDR2 is SYGVKD in the germline V gene. The V gene end was trimmed by 0 bases and the J gene end by 2 bases; junction bases not matched to a gene: 3. CDR3 loop: CAISESAGGYTDTQYF. The DNA for the CDR3 is TGTGCCATCAGTGAGTCTGCGGGAGGGTACACAGATACGCAGTATTTT.

This clone has a single count. The chain combines TRBV10-1 with TRBJ2-2; 8 bases are shared with TRBD1. This CDR3 is 15 amino acids long. After removal of 2 bases from V and 3 bases from J, the junction contained 2 bases not matched to a gene. Germline CDR1 WNHNN, CDR2 SYGVQD (reference sequence). CDR3 residues: CASSEGTGYTGELFF. In DNA form, the CDR3 reads TGCGCCAGCAGTGAGGGGACAGGATACACCGGGGAGCTGTTTTTT.

The chain has TRBV27 and TRBJ2-7; TRBD2 matches at 13 bases. CDR1 and CDR2 from the germline V gene are MNHEY and SMNVEV (reference sequence). Unmatched junction bases numbered 4, after V lost 5 bases and J lost 3 bases. CDR3 length: 15 amino acids. The CDR3 spells CASSHTSGGGYEQYF. CDR3 bases: TGTGCCAGCAGTCATACTAGCGGGGGGGGCTACGAGCAGTACTTC.

This chain's CDR3 is CASSDRAALNTGELFF. CDR3 sequence (DNA): TGTGCCAGCAGTGACCGAGCGGCCTTGAACACCGGGGAGCTGTTTTTT. The chain combines TRBV6-4 with TRBJ2-2, with D maybe TRBD2 (5 bases). Germline lookup yields CDR1 MRHNA and CDR2 SNTAGT. V was shortened by 2 bases and J by 1 base, with 11 bases between the two germline ends. The CDR3 runs to 16 residues.

V and J are TRBV25-1 and TRBJ2-3; D is undetermined. CDR1 is MGHDK and CDR2 is SYGVNS in the germline V gene. With 4 bases removed from V and 0 bases from J, the gap between germline ends came to 11 bases. This CDR3 comprises 15 residues. The CDR3, as DNA: TGTGCCAGCAGTGTTGGCGGAGCTAGCACAGATACGCAGTATTTT. It is translated as CASSVGGASTDTQYF.

This clone came up a few times. This rearrangement joins TRBV30 to TRBJ1-4; 8 bases map to TRBD1. Trimming cost V 0 bases and J 7 bases; bases outside gene matches: 7. The CDR3 length is 15 residues. Germline V gene sequence: CDR1 GTSNPN, CDR2 SVGIG (reference sequence). CDR3 DNA: TGTGCCTGGAGTGTACTGGGACAGGCCAGTGAAAAACTGTTTTTT. It is translated as CAWSVLGQASEKLFF.

V usage is TRBV7-9 and J usage is TRBJ1-2; 7 bases align to TRBD1. V was clipped by 7 bases and J by 1 base; unmatched bases: 12. This CDR3 has 16 residues. CDR1 is SEHNR and CDR2 is FQNEAQ in the germline V gene (reference sequence). The CDR3 loop reads CASTRHWQGGNYGYTF. The CDR3 nucleotides are TGTGCCAGCACCCGACATTGGCAGGGGGGTAACTATGGCTACACCTTC.

CDR3 sequence: CASSSRDGSSYNEQFF. In DNA form, the CDR3 reads TGTGCCAGCAGCTCACGTGATGGGAGCTCCTACAATGAGCAGTTCTTC. This chain joins TRBV11-3 and TRBJ2-1, with D perhaps matching TRBD2 (5 bases). The CDR3 consists of 16 residues. The ends were cut back, 4 bases at V and 0 bases at J, with 13 bases in the middle. Germline V gene sequence: CDR1 SGHNT, CDR2 YENEEA.

J is TRBJ2-7 and V is TRBV2, with 7 bases that match TRBD1. The CDR3 length is 15 residues. Trimming cost V 4 bases and J 2 bases; bases outside gene matches: 8. Per the germline V gene, CDR1 is SNHLY and CDR2 is FYNNEI. Here the CDR3 reads CASSGTWDSPYEQYF. CDR3 DNA: TGTGCCAGCAGTGGGACCTGGGACAGCCCCTACGAGCAGTACTTC.

This chain connects TRBV19 to TRBJ2-5, with a weak D call TRBD2 (6 bases). Germline values: CDR1 LNHDA, CDR2 SQIVND (reference sequence). The CDR3 runs 14 residues. The V and J ends lost 1 base and 2 bases respectively, with 8 bases between them. The CDR3 loop is CASSIVAGQETQYF. The DNA of the CDR3 is TGTGCCAGTAGTATAGTGGCGGGACAAGAGACCCAGTACTTC.

The chain combines TRBV10-3 with TRBJ2-5; 8 bases fit TRBD1. The CDR3 consists of 16 residues. Germline values: CDR1 ENHRY, CDR2 SYGVKD. The J segment lost 3 bases and the V segment lost 2 bases, leaving 8 bases of the junction unmatched. The CDR3 here is CAISEGGQGRKETQYF. The CDR3 coding sequence is TGTGCCATCAGTGAGGGTGGACAGGGACGGAAAGAGACCCAGTACTTC.